One sample yielded the 8 T cell receptor beta chains listed below, sequenced in a study of T cell responses to AZD1222 COVID-19 vaccine. Assay: immunoSEQ multiplex PCR; the TCRdb copy retains only in-frame clones and omits some. The sample lists under 200,000 clones; around 95% were seen once. The sample here was peripheral blood, taken on day 0 of AZD1222 vaccination. The receptors were sampled from an adult in good health.

The CDR3 DNA is TGCGCCAGCAGCTCCCGACGGACGCATCATAACACTGAAGCTTTCTTT. This codes for CASSSRRTHHNTEAFF. V usage is TRBV5-1 and J usage is TRBJ1-1; D is unclear. Germline V gene data show CDR1 as SGHRS and CDR2 as YFSETQ. This CDR3 has 16 residues. Trimming took 3 bases from V and 2 from J, leaving 17 bases between them. The entire variable domain, with the rest obtained from reference TRBV5-1 and TRBJ1-1, is as follows: KAGVTQTPRYLIKTRGQQVTLSCSPISGHRSVSWYQQTPGQGLQFLFEYFSETQRNKGNFPGRFSGRQFSNSRSEMNVSTLELGDSALYLCASSSRRTHHNTEAFFGQGTRLTVV.

The chain couples TRBV6-5 to TRBJ1-1; D may be TRBD1 (5 bases). Trimming removed 4 bases at V and 3 bases at J, with 12 bases between. In germline, CDR1 is MNHEY, CDR2 SVGAGI. CDR3 length equals 14 residues. Here the CDR3 DNA reads TGTGCCAGCAGTTCTCTAGGGGCGGACACTGAAGCTTTCTTT. This translates into CASSSLGADTEAFF.

The rearrangement joins TRBV25-1 to TRBJ1-2; tentative D call: TRBD1 (5 bases). CDR3 length: 15 amino acids. The V end lost 1 base, the J end lost 8 bases, and 17 bases lay between the germline ends. Per germline, CDR1 MGHDK and CDR2 SYGVNS. The CDR3 loop is CASSELSVSREGYTF. In nucleotides, the CDR3 is TGTGCCAGCAGTGAATTGTCGGTGTCCAGGGAGGGCTACACCTTC.

The V gene is TRBV11-2, the J gene TRBJ1-3, with D hard to call. The CDR3 totals 16 residues. Trimming took off 8 bases at V and 6 bases at J, with 23 bases between the two ends. The germline CDR1 and CDR2 sequences are SGHAT and FQNNGV. CDR3 in DNA: TGTGCCAGCTTAGCCCCCCGAGGCATTTATGAAAACACCATATATTTT. Its translation: CASLAPRGIYENTIYF.

Written as DNA, the CDR3 is TGTGCCAGCAGCCCCTACCTTGCTGAAGCTTTCTTT. Translated: CASSPYLAEAFF. This chain uses TRBV7-9 with TRBJ1-1; D not certain. The CDR3 spans 12 residues. V shed 5 bases and J shed 6 bases, with 10 bases lying between them. The germline CDR1 and CDR2 sequences are SEHNR and FQNEAQ (reference sequence).

The chain has TRBV4-1 and TRBJ2-7; D possibly matches TRBD1 or TRBD2 (6 bases each). CDR1 is MGHRA, CDR2 YSYEKL, per germline. There are 16 residues in the CDR3. V was pared by 1 base and J by 3 bases, with 16 bases between. Here the CDR3 reads CASSQGGAYGLYEQYF. The CDR3 coding sequence is TGCGCCAGCAGCCAAGGGGGGGCGTATGGACTCTACGAGCAGTACTTC.

The rearrangement uses TRBV20-1 and TRBJ1-2; D not resolved. Trimming stripped 2 bases from V and 3 bases from J, with 4 bases between. This CDR3 spans 11 amino acids. Germline CDR1 and CDR2: DFQATT and SNEGSKA (reference sequence). CDR3 in DNA: TGCAGTGCTAGAAGGTACTATGGCTACACCTTC. It codes for CSARRYYGYTF.

This chain links TRBV19 with TRBJ1-1, with unresolved D. V was pared by 2 bases and J by 7 bases, with 11 bases between. CDR3 length: 13 residues. Germline V gives CDR1 LNHDA, CDR2 SQIVND (reference sequence). CDR3 sequence reads: CASSIRRALEAFF. DNA for the CDR3: TGTGCCAGTAGTATACGGAGGGCCCTTGAAGCTTTCTTT.